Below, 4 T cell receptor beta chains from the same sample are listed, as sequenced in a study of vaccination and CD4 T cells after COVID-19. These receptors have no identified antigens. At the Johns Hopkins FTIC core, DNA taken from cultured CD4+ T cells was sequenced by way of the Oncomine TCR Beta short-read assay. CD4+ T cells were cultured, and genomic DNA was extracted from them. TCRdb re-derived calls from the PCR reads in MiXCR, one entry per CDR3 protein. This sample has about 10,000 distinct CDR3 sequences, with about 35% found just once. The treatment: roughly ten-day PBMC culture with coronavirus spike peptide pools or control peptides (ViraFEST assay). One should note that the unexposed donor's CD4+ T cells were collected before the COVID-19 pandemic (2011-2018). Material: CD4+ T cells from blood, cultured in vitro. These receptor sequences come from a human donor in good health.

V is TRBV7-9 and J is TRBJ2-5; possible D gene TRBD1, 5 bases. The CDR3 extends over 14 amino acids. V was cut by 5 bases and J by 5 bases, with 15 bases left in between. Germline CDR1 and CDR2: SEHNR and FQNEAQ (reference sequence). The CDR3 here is CASSPGGAFETQYF. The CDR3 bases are TGTGCCAGCAGCCCTGGTGGGGCCTTTGAGACCCAGTACTTC.

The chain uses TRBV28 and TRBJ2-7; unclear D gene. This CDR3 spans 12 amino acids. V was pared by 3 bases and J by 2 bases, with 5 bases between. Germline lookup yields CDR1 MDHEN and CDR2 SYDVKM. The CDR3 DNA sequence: TGTGCCAGCAGTTTTCAAGCCTACGAGCAGTACTTC. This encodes CASSFQAYEQYF.

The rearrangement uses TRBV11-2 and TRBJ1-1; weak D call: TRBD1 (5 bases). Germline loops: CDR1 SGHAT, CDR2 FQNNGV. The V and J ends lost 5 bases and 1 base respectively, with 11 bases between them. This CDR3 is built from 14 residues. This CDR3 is CASSPGRGNTEAFF. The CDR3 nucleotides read TGTGCCAGCAGCCCGGGACGGGGGAACACTGAAGCTTTCTTT.

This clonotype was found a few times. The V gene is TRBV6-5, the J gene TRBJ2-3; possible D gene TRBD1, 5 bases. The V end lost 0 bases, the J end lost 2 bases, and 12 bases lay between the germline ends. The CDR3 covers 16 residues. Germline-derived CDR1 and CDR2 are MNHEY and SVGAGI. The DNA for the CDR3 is TGTGCCAGCAGTTACTCAAGGGGCCGATTCACAGATACGCAGTATTTT. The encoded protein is CASSYSRGRFTDTQYF.